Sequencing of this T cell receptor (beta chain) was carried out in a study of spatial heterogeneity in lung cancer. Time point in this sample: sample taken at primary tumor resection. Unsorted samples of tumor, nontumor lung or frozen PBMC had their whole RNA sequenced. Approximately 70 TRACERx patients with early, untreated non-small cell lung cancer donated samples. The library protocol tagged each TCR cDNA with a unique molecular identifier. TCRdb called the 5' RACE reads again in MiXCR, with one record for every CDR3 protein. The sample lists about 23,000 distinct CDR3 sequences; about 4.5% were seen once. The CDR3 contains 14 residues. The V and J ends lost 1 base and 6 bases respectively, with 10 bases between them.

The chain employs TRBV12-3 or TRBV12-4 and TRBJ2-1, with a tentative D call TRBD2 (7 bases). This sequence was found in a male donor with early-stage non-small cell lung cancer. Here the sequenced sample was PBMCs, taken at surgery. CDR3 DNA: TGTGCCAGCAGTTTAGGGGCGGGGGCCAATGAGCAGTTCTTC. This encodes CASSLGAGANEQFF.